Sequencing of this T cell receptor beta chain was carried out in a study of response to subunit inactivated influenza vaccine. This clonotype was seen only a few times. Its antigen is still unknown. TCRdb re-called the RT-PCR reads with MiXCR, one entry per CDR3 protein. Counted here are about 500,000 distinct CDR3 sequences, 16% occurring once; the ten biggest clones make up less than 4%. Study-level results: The authors suggested that every seasonal influenza vaccination recruits few new T cells.

Germline trimming cut 3 bases from V and 6 bases from J; bases unmatched to any gene: 9. This CDR3 spans 15 amino acids. Germline V lookup: CDR1 DFQATT, CDR2 SNEGSKA (reference sequence). The rearrangement links TRBV20-1 to TRBJ2-1; 9 bases line up with TRBD2. The sample consisted of CD4+ T cells sorted from PBMCs, taken roughly 24 months after vaccination. The receptor comes from a man aged 45 to 75 who received an inactivated influenza vaccine. CDR3 nucleotides: TGCAGTGCTAGGGGGGGACTAGCAGGGGGCAATGAGCAGTTCTTC. Translation: CSARGGLAGGNEQFF.